Presented here are 18 T cell receptor beta chains from one specimen sequenced in a study of technical replicates of blood from a few donors. Clones were sequenced by immunoSEQ multiplex PCR, and TCRdb holds only the in-frame ones, with some missing. The table lists tens of thousands of clones, 90% to 97% of them singletons. The sample taken for sequencing was T cells isolated from PBMCs. The source is a human donor in good health.

The chain carries TRBV10-3 and TRBJ1-5; D not resolved. The V gene's germline CDR1 is ENHRY and CDR2 SYGVKD. Trimming removed 8 bases from V and 3 bases from J, with 11 bases in between. The CDR3 totals 13 residues. This CDR3 reads CAIAREANQPQHF. CDR3 sequence (DNA): TGTGCCATCGCCCGGGAGGCCAATCAGCCCCAGCATTTT.

The CDR3 protein is CAWSWAGFSYEQYF. DNA of the CDR3: TGTGCCTGGAGTTGGGCAGGCTTCTCCTACGAGCAGTACTTC. The rearrangement uses TRBV30 and TRBJ2-7, with no clear D. Trimming cost V 2 bases and J 0 bases, with 11 bases left between them. The CDR3 totals 14 residues. CDR1 is GTSNPN and CDR2 is SVGIG in the germline V gene (reference sequence).

The chain is built from TRBV14 and TRBJ1-2; D may be TRBD1 (5 bases). Per germline, CDR1 SGHDN and CDR2 FVKESK. Trimming stripped 1 base from V and 6 bases from J, with 18 bases between. CDR3 length equals 16 residues. The CDR3 is CASSQASFWGENGYTF. In DNA, the CDR3 is TGTGCCAGCAGCCAAGCGAGTTTCTGGGGCGAAAATGGCTACACCTTC.

The chain recombines TRBV28 with TRBJ1-4; TRBD1 matches at 8 bases. V shed 6 bases and J 8 bases; nucleotides not matched to a gene: 5. The CDR3 sequence is 13 residues long. Germline V gene lookup returns CDR1 MDHEN and CDR2 SYDVKM. The DNA of the CDR3 is TGTGCCAGCAGCCCGACAGGGGACGAAAAACTGTTTTTT. It codes for CASSPTGDEKLFF.

V and J are TRBV19 and TRBJ1-2; 8 bases match TRBD1. This CDR3 is built from 15 residues. Germline V gives CDR1 LNHDA, CDR2 SQIVND (reference sequence). With 7 bases clipped from V and 1 base from J, the junction kept 8 bases outside the gene matches. Written as DNA, the CDR3 is TGTGCCAGTAAACCACAGGGGGATGGTAACTATGGCTACACCTTC. Its protein product is CASKPQGDGNYGYTF.

This chain links TRBV4-1 with TRBJ2-1; a possible D gene is TRBD2 (6 bases). The V end was cut by 0 bases, the J end by 8 bases, with 17 bases between. In germline, CDR1 is MGHRA, CDR2 YSYEKL. This CDR3 has 16 residues. CDR3 coding DNA: TGCGCCAGCAGCCAAGATGGGGGGAAAGGGTATTATGAGCAGTTCTTC. It translates to CASSQDGGKGYYEQFF.

This chain links TRBV28 with TRBJ2-5, with 9 bases aligning to TRBD1. The germline CDR1 and CDR2 sequences are MDHEN and SYDVKM. This CDR3 region has 15 residues. J gave up 5 bases and V 4 bases, and 8 bases lay outside the gene matches. The chain's CDR3 is CASSSQGARMETQYF. The CDR3 DNA reads as TGTGCCAGCAGTTCACAGGGGGCTCGGATGGAGACCCAGTACTTC.

The chain has TRBV4-1 and TRBJ1-1; tentative D call: TRBD1 (5 bases). CDR1 and CDR2 (germline): MGHRA, YSYEKL. The CDR3 length is 15 residues. V was shortened by 3 bases and J by 0 bases, with 11 bases between the two germline ends. DNA for the CDR3: TGCGCCAGCAGCCAGGGGGGACGGATGAACACTGAAGCTTTCTTT. This sequence encodes CASSQGGRMNTEAFF.

V gene TRBV29-1 combines with J gene TRBJ2-4; 8 nucleotides line up with TRBD1. V gave up 5 bases and J gave up 1 base; unmatched junction bases: 7. CDR1 is SQVTM, CDR2 ANQGSEA, per germline. The CDR3 has 15 amino acids. CDR3 nucleotides: TGCAGCGTTCGTACAGGGGGGTCGGCCAAAAACATTCAGTACTTC. Translating gives CSVRTGGSAKNIQYF.

V usage is TRBV20-1 and J usage is TRBJ1-1; tentative D call: TRBD1 (5 bases). Germline CDR1 is DFQATT and CDR2 is SNEGSKA (reference sequence). CDR3 length: 11 residues. The CDR3 here is CRVRGGTEAFF. The CDR3 nucleotides read TGCAGGGTACGGGGGGGCACTGAAGCTTTCTTT.

The V call is TRBV27, the J call TRBJ2-1; D is unresolved. Germline loops: CDR1 MNHEY, CDR2 SMNVEV (reference sequence). The length of the CDR3 is 16 residues. V lost 0 bases to trimming and J lost 2 bases, with 11 bases between them. The CDR3 coding sequence is TGTGCCAGCAGTTTATCAGCCGGGTTAACCTACAATGAGCAGTTCTTC. Translating it yields CASSLSAGLTYNEQFF.

Of note for this clone: The germline gene is not matched at one end of the junction; a read error may be the cause. The rearrangement joins TRBV11-2 to TRBJ2-5; 7 bases map to TRBD1. This CDR3 has 12 amino acids. Germline V lookup: CDR1 SGHAT, CDR2 FQNNGV. For the CDR3, the DNA is TGTGCCAGCAGCTTAGCTCGACAGGGTCTGAACTTC. Protein: CASSLARQGLNF.

The rearrangement uses TRBV4-2 and TRBJ2-5; a possible D gene is TRBD2 (6 bases). Per germline, CDR1 LGHNA and CDR2 YNFKEQ. Trimming pared 1 base from V and 0 bases from J, leaving 18 bases between. There are 18 residues in the CDR3. CDR3 DNA sequence: TGTGCCAGCAGCCAAGCCGGGAGCGGGTCTAGGTACCAAGAGACCCAGTACTTC. It translates to CASSQAGSGSRYQETQYF.

The chain uses TRBV6-5 and TRBJ1-2; TRBD1 aligns across 7 bases. V lost 4 bases, J lost 2 bases, and 10 bases stayed unmatched. The CDR3 runs 16 residues. Germline V CDR1 and CDR2: MNHEY, SVGAGI. The chain's CDR3 is CASSSVKGALNYGYTF. Here the CDR3 DNA reads TGTGCCAGCAGTTCCGTCAAGGGGGCCTTAAACTATGGCTACACCTTC.

The V and J genes are TRBV18 and TRBJ2-1, with D unclear. Germline values: CDR1 KGHSH, CDR2 LQKENI. The CDR3 covers 14 residues. Trimming pared 3 bases from V and 6 bases from J, leaving 12 bases between. CDR3 loop: CASSPILDGNEQFF. The CDR3 DNA sequence: TGTGCCAGCTCACCTATTCTAGATGGCAATGAGCAGTTCTTC.

The V call is TRBV5-1, the J call TRBJ2-7; TRBD1 matches 7 bases. The CDR3 loop spans 15 amino acids. The junction had 14 bases not matched to a gene; V was cut back by 4 bases and J by 7 bases. The germline V gene encodes CDR1 SGHRS and CDR2 YFSETQ. The CDR3 region has the DNA TGCGCCAGCAGCATCCGACAGGGCGATTTGAGAGAGCAGTACTTC. Its protein is CASSIRQGDLREQYF.

Details on this clone: Other DNA sequences from this sample encode an identical CDR3 as well. The chain carries TRBV11-2 and TRBJ2-1, with 14 bases that match TRBD2. With V trimmed by 3 bases and J by 6 bases, 1 base remained unmatched. This CDR3 contains 15 residues. Germline-derived CDR1 and CDR2 are SGHAT and FQNNGV. The CDR3 DNA reads as TGTGCCAGCAGCTTGGGGACTAGCGGGGGCAATGAGCAGTTCTTC. Translating it yields CASSLGTSGGNEQFF.

This chain uses TRBV19 with TRBJ1-1; tentatively, D is TRBD1 (5 bases). The ends were cut back, 5 bases at V and 4 bases at J, with 20 bases in the middle. Germline CDR1 is LNHDA and CDR2 is SQIVND (reference sequence). The CDR3 is made up of 16 amino acids. CDR3 amino acids: CASSPSPAGWSTEAFF. The CDR3 region has the DNA TGTGCCAGTAGTCCCTCCCCCGCAGGGTGGTCCACTGAAGCTTTCTTT.